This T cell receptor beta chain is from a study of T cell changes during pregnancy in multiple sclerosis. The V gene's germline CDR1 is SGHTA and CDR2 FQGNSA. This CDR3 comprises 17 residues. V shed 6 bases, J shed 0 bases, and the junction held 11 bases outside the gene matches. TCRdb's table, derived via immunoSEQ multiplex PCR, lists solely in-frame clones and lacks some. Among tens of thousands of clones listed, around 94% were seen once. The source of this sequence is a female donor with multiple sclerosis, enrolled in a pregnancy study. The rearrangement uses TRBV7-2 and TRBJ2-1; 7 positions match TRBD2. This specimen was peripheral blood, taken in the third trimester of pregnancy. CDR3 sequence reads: CASSSGPRDYSYNEQFF. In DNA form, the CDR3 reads TGTGCCAGCAGTTCAGGTCCCCGGGACTACTCCTACAATGAGCAGTTCTTC.